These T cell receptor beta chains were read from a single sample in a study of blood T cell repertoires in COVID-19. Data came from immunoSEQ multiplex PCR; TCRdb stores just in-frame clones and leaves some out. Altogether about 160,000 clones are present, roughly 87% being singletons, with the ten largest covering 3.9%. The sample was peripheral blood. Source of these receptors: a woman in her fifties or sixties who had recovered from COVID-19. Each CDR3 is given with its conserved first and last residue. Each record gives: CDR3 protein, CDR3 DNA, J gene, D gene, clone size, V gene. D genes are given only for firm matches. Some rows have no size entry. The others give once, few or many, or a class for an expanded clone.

CASSFEGETQYF | TGCGCCAGCAGCTTCGAGGGAGAGACCCAGTACTTC | TRBJ2-5 | . | once | TRBV5-1
CASSLETQVTQYF | TGTGCCAGCAGCTTGGAAACTCAGGTGACGCAGTATTTT | TRBJ2-3 | . | . | TRBV5-4
CASSLDRGRSYGYTF | TGTGCCAGCAGCTTAGATCGGGGAAGGAGCTATGGCTACACCTTC | TRBJ1-2 | . | . | TRBV7-8
CASSNRGGGNTIYF | TGTGCCAGCAGTAACAGGGGCGGTGGAAACACCATATATTTT | TRBJ1-3 | TRBD1 | . | TRBV6-2/TRBV6-3
CASSKSLYGYTF | TGTGCCAGTAGCAAGTCACTCTATGGCTACACCTTC | TRBJ1-2 | . | . | TRBV19
CASRQTRASGGGEKLFF | TGCGCCAGCAGGCAGACACGTGCTTCGGGGGGCGGTGAAAAACTGTTTTTT | TRBJ1-4 | . | . | TRBV4-1
CSASDSTEAFF | TGCAGTGCTAGCGACAGCACTGAAGCTTTCTTT | TRBJ1-1 | . | . | TRBV20-1
CASSFSQGSTEAFF | TGTGCCAGCAGTTTCTCCCAGGGCTCCACTGAAGCTTTCTTT | TRBJ1-1 | . | . | TRBV6-5
CASSPPATGFLYGYTF | TGTGCCAGTAGCCCACCCGCTACAGGGTTTTTGTATGGCTACACCTTC | TRBJ1-2 | . | . | TRBV19
CASSKTGVGNQPQHF | TGTGCCAGCAGCAAAACAGGGGTGGGCAATCAGCCCCAGCATTTT | TRBJ1-5 | TRBD1 | . | TRBV7-9
CASSLQGAAFNEQFF | TGTGCCAGCAGCTTACAGGGGGCAGCGTTCAATGAGCAGTTCTTC | TRBJ2-1 | TRBD1 | . | TRBV5-8